This TCR beta chain was captured by sequencing in a study of spatial heterogeneity in lung cancer. Study outcomes and limitations: Blood carried ubiquitous expanded tumor TCRs more at resection than follow-up.

The sample holds many counts of this clonotype. What it binds is not known. The germline V and J ends were trimmed by 1 base and 0 bases, with 9 bases remaining between them. The CDR3 length is 15 residues. Germline-derived CDR1 and CDR2 are DFQATT and SNEGSKA (reference sequence). On each TCR cDNA molecule, a unique molecular identifier was present. TCRdb ran MiXCR on the 5' RACE reads and lists one entry per CDR3 protein. This table holds around 26,000 distinct CDR3 sequences, more than 6.5% found once. As for time point: sample taken at primary tumor resection. Tumor, nontumor lung or frozen PBMC supplied whole RNA, sequenced without sorting. The donors comprised approximately 72 untreated early-stage non-small cell lung cancer patients.

The material was PBMCs, obtained at surgery. The rearrangement uses TRBV20-1 and TRBJ2-2; D unresolved. The receptor was isolated from a male donor with early-stage non-small cell lung cancer. The CDR3 protein is CSARAGIANTGELFF. The CDR3 bases are TGCAGTGCTAGAGCGGGCATCGCGAACACCGGGGAGCTGTTTTTT.